The 28 T cell receptor beta chains below come from one sample, sequenced in a study of T-cell reconstitution after alpha-beta-depleted transplantation in children. Unique molecular identifiers were used in preparing the TCRbeta library. MiXCR was run by TCRdb on the PCR reads, yielding one entry per CDR3 protein. The sample includes a few hundred thousand distinct CDR3 sequences, around 13% of them seen just once. The sample consisted of PBMCs from the stem cell graft donor, taken from the stem cell graft. These receptors were obtained from a human donor who donated a stem cell graft to a child with combined immunodeficiency.

This clonotype has just a few counts. The chain joins TRBV9 to TRBJ2-7, with a possible D match to TRBD1 (5 bases). V was trimmed by 0 bases and J by 6 bases, leaving 10 bases between them. CDR1 is SGDLS and CDR2 is YYNGEE in the germline V gene. This CDR3 contains 13 residues. The CDR3 is CASSVGGQSEQYF. In nucleotides, the CDR3 is TGTGCCAGCAGCGTAGGAGGACAATCCGAGCAGTACTTC.

This clonotype was seen ten or more times. The chain uses TRBV30 and TRBJ1-5; no reliable D call. The CDR3 totals 13 residues. Per the germline V gene, CDR1 is GTSNPN and CDR2 is SVGIG (reference sequence). V was shortened by 0 bases and J by 3 bases, with 6 bases between the two germline ends. The DNA for the CDR3 is TGTGCCTGGAGTGTATTAGACAATCAGCCCCAGCATTTT. Translated, it gives CAWSVLDNQPQHF.

The sample holds a few counts of this clonotype. The chain employs TRBV13 and TRBJ2-6; TRBD1 or TRBD2 may be the D gene (5 bases each). There are 15 residues in the CDR3. V lost 3 bases, J lost 2 bases, and 8 bases lay in between. Germline V CDR1 and CDR2: PRHDT, FYEKMQ (reference sequence). This CDR3 is CASSFVGAGANVLTF. In DNA, the CDR3 is TGTGCCAGCAGCTTCGTGGGGGCTGGGGCCAACGTCCTGACTTTC.

This sequence joins TRBV6-1 and TRBJ2-5; TRBD1 might be the D (5 bases). Per germline, CDR1 MNHNS and CDR2 SASEGT. With 7 bases removed from V and 2 bases from J, the gap between germline ends came to 8 bases. This CDR3 is 12 amino acids long. The CDR3 is CASTRVQETQYF. CDR3 nucleotide sequence: TGTGCCAGCACCAGGGTACAAGAGACCCAGTACTTC.

This chain joins TRBV5-1 and TRBJ2-6, with D uncertain. The CDR3 length is 14 residues. Germline V gene lookup returns CDR1 SGHRS and CDR2 YFSETQ. The ends were cut back, 4 bases at V and 12 bases at J, with 17 bases in the middle. CDR3 bases: TGCGCCAGCAGCCCTACGAACCAAGCAGGCGTCCTGACTTTC. The encoded protein is CASSPTNQAGVLTF.

This clonotype appeared many times. V gene TRBV5-1 combines with J gene TRBJ2-6; 7 positions match TRBD1. Germline values: CDR1 SGHRS, CDR2 YFSETQ. The CDR3 has 17 amino acids. J was trimmed by 1 base and V by 4 bases; bases with no gene match: 8. CDR3 nucleotide sequence: TGCGCCAGCAGCCCCAGGGACAGCAATTCTGGGGCCAACGTCCTGACTTTC. This sequence encodes CASSPRDSNSGANVLTF.

This clonotype occurred a few times. V and J are TRBV12-5 and TRBJ2-3; 7 positions match TRBD2. The germline CDR1 and CDR2 sequences are LGHNT and FRNRAP. V dropped 0 bases and J dropped 0; count of bases not matched to a gene: 18. This CDR3 contains 21 residues. CDR3 in amino acids: CASGLVAPISGLALSTDTQYF. The CDR3 DNA is TGTGCTAGTGGTTTGGTAGCCCCCATTAGCGGGCTAGCGCTTAGCACAGATACGCAGTATTTT.

The chain has TRBV6-2 or TRBV6-3 and TRBJ2-2; 10 bases fit TRBD1. The CDR3 extends over 17 amino acids. Germline V gives CDR1 MNHEY, CDR2 SVGEGT. V shed 4 bases and J 0 bases; nucleotides not matched to a gene: 5. The CDR3 loop reads CASSSRQGAANTGELFF. The CDR3 coding sequence is TGTGCCAGCAGTTCCAGACAGGGGGCTGCGAACACCGGGGAGCTGTTTTTT.

V is TRBV12-3 or TRBV12-4 and J is TRBJ2-3; 9 bases align to TRBD2. After removal of 6 bases from V and 2 bases from J, the junction contained 6 bases not matched to a gene. The CDR3 has 15 amino acids. The CDR3 nucleotides read TGTGCCAGCAGCCGCGGGGGGGCCGCCACAGATACGCAGTATTTT. This gives the protein CASSRGGAATDTQYF.

This clonotype was picked up a small number of times. The chain carries TRBV6-5 and TRBJ2-1; 8 nucleotides align to TRBD1. In germline, CDR1 is MNHEY, CDR2 SVGAGI. There are 19 residues in the CDR3. V lost 3 bases and J lost 2; bases outside the gene matches: 15. The chain's CDR3 is CASSYSGTGGMNAYNEQFF. The DNA of the CDR3 is TGTGCCAGCAGTTATTCCGGGACAGGAGGGATGAACGCCTACAATGAGCAGTTCTTC.

At least ten counts were recorded for this clonotype. The chain couples TRBV7-6 to TRBJ2-7; TRBD1 matches 8 bases. Germline-derived CDR1 and CDR2 are SGHVS and FNYEAQ. Trimming at V came to 5 bases and at J to 0 bases, leaving 9 bases not matched to a gene. This CDR3 is built from 16 residues. CDR3 region: CASSQKTGTGSYEQYF. DNA of the CDR3: TGTGCCAGCAGCCAAAAAACCGGGACAGGCTCCTACGAGCAGTACTTC.

There are many counts of this clonotype. The chain links TRBV12-3 or TRBV12-4 to TRBJ2-5; 12 bases match TRBD1. The V and J ends lost 6 bases and 5 bases, in that order; junction bases with no gene match: 7. The CDR3 covers 15 residues. CDR3 nucleotide sequence: TGTGCCAGCAGCAAGGGACAGGGGGCAGAGGAGACCCAGTACTTC. Amino acids: CASSKGQGAEETQYF.

This clonotype was seen repeatedly, ten times or more. The rearrangement uses TRBV12-5 and TRBJ2-1, with 9 bases aligning to TRBD1. The CDR3 has 14 residues. The J segment lost 6 bases and the V segment lost 6 bases, leaving 6 bases of the junction unmatched. Germline CDR1 LGHNT, CDR2 FRNRAP. In DNA, the CDR3 is TGTGCTAGTGGCTCGGGACAGGGCGTCAATGAGCAGTTCTTC. Its protein is CASGSGQGVNEQFF.

The chain joins TRBV7-3 to TRBJ2-1; no clear D gene. The germline V gene encodes CDR1 SGHTA and CDR2 FQGTGA. V shed 3 bases and J shed 0 bases, with 9 bases lying between them. The CDR3 is 15 amino acids. The DNA of the CDR3 is TGTGCCAGCAGCTTCGACTTGAGCTCCTACAATGAGCAGTTCTTC. It yields the protein CASSFDLSSYNEQFF.

In the case of this clonotype: A much larger clone is a single base away; this may be a read error. The gene calls are TRBV5-1 and TRBJ2-7, with TRBD2 matching 7 bases. The DNA end is more similar to TRBJ2-1, so the J call may be wrong. This CDR3 comprises 14 residues. Germline CDR1 and CDR2: SGHRS and YFSETQ. The CDR3 here is CASSLGGGTYEQFF. CDR3 bases: TGCGCCAGCAGCTTGGGGGGGGGAACCTACGAGCAGTTCTTC.

This clonotype has more than one count but fewer than ten. The rearrangement links TRBV10-3 to TRBJ2-1; 10 nucleotides agree with TRBD2. Germline V gene sequence: CDR1 ENHRY, CDR2 SYGVKD. The CDR3 has 14 residues. V gave up 6 bases and J gave up 5 bases; unmatched junction bases: 4. The CDR3 spells CAIRGLAGDNEQFF. The CDR3 DNA reads as TGTGCCATCAGGGGGCTAGCGGGAGACAATGAGCAGTTCTTC.

This clonotype was counted at least ten times. The chain links TRBV6-1 to TRBJ2-5; D gene uncertain. V was trimmed by 5 bases and J by 2 bases, leaving 15 bases between them. The CDR3 is 15 residues long. Germline-derived CDR1 and CDR2 are MNHNS and SASEGT. CDR3 DNA sequence: TGTGCCAGCAGTCTCTATGTTGCGGATCAAGAGACCCAGTACTTC. This encodes CASSLYVADQETQYF.

The chain uses TRBV9 and TRBJ2-7; possibly TRBD2 for D (6 bases). CDR1 SGDLS and CDR2 YYNGEE come from the germline V gene. The CDR3 is made up of 13 amino acids. V shed 0 bases and J shed 6 bases, with 10 bases lying between them. CDR3 in DNA: TGTGCCAGCAGCGTAGAGGCCGGGGGCGAGCAGTACTTC. This encodes CASSVEAGGEQYF.

The rearrangement links TRBV4-3 to TRBJ2-7; the D gene is possibly TRBD2 (6 bases). CDR1 LGHNA and CDR2 YSLEER come from the germline V gene. CDR3 length equals 15 residues. Trimming took 0 bases from V and 1 from J, leaving 10 bases between them. The CDR3 DNA sequence: TGCGCCAGCAGCCAAGACAGCGGAGGGTCCTACGAGCAGTACTTC. Protein: CASSQDSGGSYEQYF.

This clonotype was seen many times. This chain joins TRBV20-1 and TRBJ2-5, with 9 bases matching TRBD1. After removal of 6 bases from V and 3 bases from J, the junction contained 5 bases not matched to a gene. CDR1 and CDR2 from the germline V gene are DFQATT and SNEGSKA (reference sequence). The CDR3 length is 13 residues. Written as DNA, the CDR3 is TGCAGTGCCGGGGGACAGGGAGAAGAGACCCAGTACTTC. This translates into CSAGGQGEETQYF.

The chain recombines TRBV29-1 with TRBJ2-2, with D perhaps being TRBD1 or TRBD2 (5 bases each). This CDR3 region has 14 residues. The germline V gene has CDR1 SQVTM and CDR2 ANQGSEA. Trimming took 4 bases from V and 4 from J, leaving 13 bases between them. The CDR3 DNA reads TGCAGCGTTGGGACTCTGAGGGGCACCGGGGAGCTGTTTTTT. Translating gives CSVGTLRGTGELFF.

This clonotype has a count of ten or more. The chain couples TRBV25-1 to TRBJ1-1; tentative D call: TRBD1 (5 bases). The V end was cut by 4 bases, the J end by 2 bases, with 29 bases between. CDR3 length: 20 amino acids. CDR1 is MGHDK and CDR2 is SYGVNS in the germline V gene. The CDR3 is CASSGPLGESWAVPNTEAFF. CDR3 DNA: TGTGCCAGCAGTGGGCCCTTGGGGGAGAGCTGGGCGGTACCCAACACTGAAGCTTTCTTT.

A few counts support this clonotype. The chain has TRBV7-2 and TRBJ2-3; TRBD2 aligns across 11 bases. The CDR3 is made up of 17 amino acids. Germline loops: CDR1 SGHTA, CDR2 FQGNSA. J lost 5 bases, V lost 2 bases, and 9 bases had no gene match. CDR3 in amino acids: CASSLHLRTSGQDTQYF. The CDR3 region has the DNA TGTGCCAGCAGCTTACACCTCAGGACTAGCGGGCAAGATACGCAGTATTTT.

The V gene is TRBV29-1, the J gene TRBJ2-6, with 8 bases that match TRBD1. Germline CDR1 reads SQVTM; CDR2 reads ANQGSEA. The V gene end was trimmed by 5 bases and the J gene end by 0 bases; junction bases not matched to a gene: 3. The CDR3 runs to 15 residues. The CDR3 bases are TGCAGCGTTCGGACAGGGAGCTCTGGGGCCAACGTCCTGACTTTC. It yields the protein CSVRTGSSGANVLTF.

This clonotype was detected ten times or more. The chain couples TRBV5-1 to TRBJ2-7, with a weak D call TRBD2 (5 bases). The CDR3 has 14 amino acids. Germline loops: CDR1 SGHRS, CDR2 YFSETQ. The V end was cut by 0 bases, the J end by 2 bases, with 9 bases between. The CDR3 DNA sequence: TGCGCCAGCAGCTTGGCGGACTCGCCCTACGAGCAGTACTTC. Protein product: CASSLADSPYEQYF.

This clonotype occurred many times. The chain uses TRBV24-1 and TRBJ2-2; 8 bases agree with TRBD1. V lost 5 bases and J lost 7; bases outside the gene matches: 5. CDR3 size: 14 residues. CDR1 is KGHDR, CDR2 SFDVKD, per germline. The CDR3 loop reads CATSGQGRIGELFF. Written as DNA, the CDR3 is TGTGCCACCAGTGGACAGGGGCGAATCGGGGAGCTGTTTTTT.

V usage is TRBV28 and J usage is TRBJ2-1, with 7 bases fitting TRBD1. J lost 8 bases, V lost 6 bases, and 10 bases had no gene match. This CDR3 region has 14 residues. CDR1 and CDR2 (germline): MDHEN, SYDVKM. In nucleotides, the CDR3 is TGTGCCAGCAGAAACAGGGGCGGTGGCGATGAGCAGTTCTTC. It specifies CASRNRGGGDEQFF.

The chain joins TRBV4-3 to TRBJ2-1, with 15 nucleotides matching TRBD2. Unmatched junction bases numbered 5, after V lost 4 bases and J lost 4 bases. Germline V CDR1 and CDR2: LGHNA, YSLEER. The CDR3 has 17 residues. Here the CDR3 DNA reads TGCGCCAGCAGCCGGGGGACTAGCGGGAGGATATACAATGAGCAGTTCTTC. It yields the protein CASSRGTSGRIYNEQFF.